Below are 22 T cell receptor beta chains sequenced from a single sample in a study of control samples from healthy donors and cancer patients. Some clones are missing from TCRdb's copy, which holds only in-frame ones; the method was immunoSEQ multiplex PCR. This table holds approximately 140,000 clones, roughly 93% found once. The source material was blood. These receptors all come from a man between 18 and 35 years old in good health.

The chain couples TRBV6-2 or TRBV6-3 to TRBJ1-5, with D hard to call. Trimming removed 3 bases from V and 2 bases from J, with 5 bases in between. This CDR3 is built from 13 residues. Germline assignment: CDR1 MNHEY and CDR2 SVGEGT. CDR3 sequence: CASSYLRNQPQHF. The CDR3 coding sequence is TGTGCCAGCAGTTATTTACGCAATCAGCCCCAGCATTTT.

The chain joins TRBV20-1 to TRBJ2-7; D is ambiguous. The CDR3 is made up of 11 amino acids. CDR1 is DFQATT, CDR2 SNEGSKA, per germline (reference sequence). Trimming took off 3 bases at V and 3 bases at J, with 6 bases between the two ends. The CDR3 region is CSARDLYEQYF. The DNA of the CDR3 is TGCAGTGCTAGGGACCTCTACGAGCAGTACTTC.

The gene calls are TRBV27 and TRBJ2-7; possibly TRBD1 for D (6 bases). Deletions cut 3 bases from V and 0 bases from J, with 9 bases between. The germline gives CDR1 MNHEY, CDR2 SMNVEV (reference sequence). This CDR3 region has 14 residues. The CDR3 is CASSFTGSSYEQYF. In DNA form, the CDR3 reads TGTGCCAGCAGTTTCACAGGGAGCTCCTACGAGCAGTACTTC.

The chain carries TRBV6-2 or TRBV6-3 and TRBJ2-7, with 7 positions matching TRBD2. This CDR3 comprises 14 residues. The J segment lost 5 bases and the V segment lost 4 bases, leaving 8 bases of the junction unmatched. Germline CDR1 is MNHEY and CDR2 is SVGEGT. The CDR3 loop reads CASSWGRASDEQYF. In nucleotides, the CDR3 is TGTGCCAGCAGTTGGGGGAGGGCCAGCGACGAGCAGTACTTC.

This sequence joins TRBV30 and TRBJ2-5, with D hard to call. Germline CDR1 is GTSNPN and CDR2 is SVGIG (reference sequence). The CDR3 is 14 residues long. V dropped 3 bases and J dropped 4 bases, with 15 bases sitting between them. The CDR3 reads CAWRKMDVPETQYF. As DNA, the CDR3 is TGTGCCTGGAGGAAAATGGACGTCCCAGAGACCCAGTACTTC.

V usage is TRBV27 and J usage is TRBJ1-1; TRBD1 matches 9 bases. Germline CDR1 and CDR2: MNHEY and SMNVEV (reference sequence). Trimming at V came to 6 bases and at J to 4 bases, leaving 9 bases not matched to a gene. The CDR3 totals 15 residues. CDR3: CASRWTGALGTEAFF. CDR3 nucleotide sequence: TGTGCCAGCAGATGGACAGGGGCATTGGGCACTGAAGCTTTCTTT.

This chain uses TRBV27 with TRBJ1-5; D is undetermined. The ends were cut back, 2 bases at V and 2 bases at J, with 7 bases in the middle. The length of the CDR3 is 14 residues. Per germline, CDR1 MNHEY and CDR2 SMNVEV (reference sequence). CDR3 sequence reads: CASSLQYGNQPQHF. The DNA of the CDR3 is TGTGCCAGCAGTTTACAGTATGGCAATCAGCCCCAGCATTTT.

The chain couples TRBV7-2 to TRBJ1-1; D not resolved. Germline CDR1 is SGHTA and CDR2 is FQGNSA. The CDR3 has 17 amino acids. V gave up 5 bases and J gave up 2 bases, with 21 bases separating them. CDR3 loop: CASSPVQTVGINTEAFF. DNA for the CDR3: TGTGCCAGCAGCCCCGTCCAGACTGTGGGAATAAACACTGAAGCTTTCTTT.

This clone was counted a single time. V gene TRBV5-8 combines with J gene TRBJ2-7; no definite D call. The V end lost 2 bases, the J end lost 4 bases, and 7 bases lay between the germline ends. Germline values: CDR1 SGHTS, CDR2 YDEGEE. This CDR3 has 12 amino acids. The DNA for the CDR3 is TGTGCCAGCAGCTTAAGGTCATACGAGCAGTACTTC. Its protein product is CASSLRSYEQYF.

The CDR3 sequence is CASSLVSSPEGTQYF. CDR3 DNA: TGCGCCAGCAGCTTGGTTAGTAGCCCGGAGGGGACCCAGTACTTC. The genes are TRBV5-1 and TRBJ2-5; D might be TRBD2 (6 bases). Germline lookup yields CDR1 SGHRS and CDR2 YFSETQ. Deletions cut 0 bases from V and 7 bases from J, with 16 bases between. The CDR3 is 15 residues long.

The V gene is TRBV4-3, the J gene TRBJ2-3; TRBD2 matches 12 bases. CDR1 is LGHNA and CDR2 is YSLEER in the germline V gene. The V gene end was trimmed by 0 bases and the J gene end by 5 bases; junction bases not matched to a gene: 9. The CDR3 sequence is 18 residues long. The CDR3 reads CASSQEPGTSGSGDTQYF. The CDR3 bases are TGCGCCAGCAGCCAAGAACCCGGGACTAGCGGGTCCGGAGATACGCAGTATTTT.

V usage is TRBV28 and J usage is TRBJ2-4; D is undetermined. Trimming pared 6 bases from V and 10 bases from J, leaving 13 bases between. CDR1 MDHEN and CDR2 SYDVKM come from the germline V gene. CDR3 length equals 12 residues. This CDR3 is CASSLGPSIQYF. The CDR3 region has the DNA TGTGCCAGCAGCCTTGGACCGTCAATTCAGTACTTC.

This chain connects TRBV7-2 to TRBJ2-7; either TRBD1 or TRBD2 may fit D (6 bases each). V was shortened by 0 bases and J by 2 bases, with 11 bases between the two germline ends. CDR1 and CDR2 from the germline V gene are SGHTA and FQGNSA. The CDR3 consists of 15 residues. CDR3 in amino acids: CASSLATGGPYEQYF. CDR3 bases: TGTGCCAGCAGCTTAGCTACTGGGGGGCCCTACGAGCAGTACTTC.

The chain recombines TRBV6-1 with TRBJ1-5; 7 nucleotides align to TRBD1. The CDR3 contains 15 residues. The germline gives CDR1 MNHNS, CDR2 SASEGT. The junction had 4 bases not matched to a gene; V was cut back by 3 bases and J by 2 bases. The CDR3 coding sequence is TGTGCCAGCAGTGAGAGACAGGGTGGCAATCAGCCCCAGCATTTT. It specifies CASSERQGGNQPQHF.

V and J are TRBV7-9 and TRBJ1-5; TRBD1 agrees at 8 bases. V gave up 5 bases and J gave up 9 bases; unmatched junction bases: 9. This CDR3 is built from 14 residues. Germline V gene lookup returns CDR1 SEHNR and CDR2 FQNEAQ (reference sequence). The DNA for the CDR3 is TGTGCCAGCAGCACCAACAGACAGGGGACGCCCCAGCATTTT. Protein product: CASSTNRQGTPQHF.

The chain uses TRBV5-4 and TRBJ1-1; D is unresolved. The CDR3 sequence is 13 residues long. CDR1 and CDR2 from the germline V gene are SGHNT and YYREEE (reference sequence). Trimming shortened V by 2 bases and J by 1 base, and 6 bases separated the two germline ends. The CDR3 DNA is TGTGCCAGCAGCTTTCCCGGGAACACTGAAGCTTTCTTT. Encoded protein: CASSFPGNTEAFF.

CDR3 protein: CASSLRPGTEAFF. In DNA, the CDR3 is TGTGCCAGCAGCTTACGGCCGGGAACTGAAGCTTTCTTT. The V gene is TRBV7-3, the J gene TRBJ1-1; no definite D call. CDR1 and CDR2 (germline): SGHTA, FQGTGA. Trimming removed 2 bases from V and 5 bases from J, with 9 bases in between. The CDR3 is made up of 13 amino acids.

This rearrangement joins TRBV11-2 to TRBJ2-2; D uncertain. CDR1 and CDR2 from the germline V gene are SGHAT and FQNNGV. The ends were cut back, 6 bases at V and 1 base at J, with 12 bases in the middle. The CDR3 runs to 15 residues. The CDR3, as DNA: TGTGCCAGCAGATTGAGACCGGGGAACACCGGGGAGCTGTTTTTT. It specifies CASRLRPGNTGELFF.

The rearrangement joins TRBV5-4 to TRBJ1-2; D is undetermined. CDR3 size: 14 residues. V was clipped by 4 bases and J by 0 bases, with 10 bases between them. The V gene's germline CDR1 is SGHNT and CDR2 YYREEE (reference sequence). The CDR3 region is CASSLDGANYGYTF. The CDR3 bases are TGTGCCAGCAGCCTGGACGGAGCTAACTATGGCTACACCTTC.

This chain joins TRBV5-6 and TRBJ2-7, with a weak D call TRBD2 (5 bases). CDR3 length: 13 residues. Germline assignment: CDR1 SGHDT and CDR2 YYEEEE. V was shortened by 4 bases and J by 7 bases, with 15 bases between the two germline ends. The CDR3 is CASSTPGLREQYF. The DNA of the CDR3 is TGTGCCAGCAGCACGCCGGGATTGCGGGAGCAGTACTTC. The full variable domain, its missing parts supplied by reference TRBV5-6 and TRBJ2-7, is DAGVTQSPTHLIKTRGQQVTLRCSPKSGHDTVSWYQQALGQGPQFIFQYYEEEERQRGNFPDRFSGHQFPNYSSELNVNALLLGDSALYLCASSTPGLREQYFGPGTRLTVT.

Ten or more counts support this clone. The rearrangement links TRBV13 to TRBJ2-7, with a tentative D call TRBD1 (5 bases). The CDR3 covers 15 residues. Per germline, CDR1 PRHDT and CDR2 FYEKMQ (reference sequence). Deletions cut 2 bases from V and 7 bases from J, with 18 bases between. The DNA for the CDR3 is TGTGCCAGCAGCTTAATTCCGGACAAATACCCAGAGCAGTACTTC. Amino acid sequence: CASSLIPDKYPEQYF.

This chain's CDR3 is CAWTGNQETQYF. The CDR3, as DNA: TGTGCCTGGACGGGGAACCAAGAGACCCAGTACTTC. The chain links TRBV30 to TRBJ2-5; TRBD2 might be the D (5 bases). In germline, CDR1 is GTSNPN, CDR2 SVGIG (reference sequence). This CDR3 comprises 12 residues. The germline V and J ends were trimmed by 4 bases and 0 bases, with 6 bases remaining between them.